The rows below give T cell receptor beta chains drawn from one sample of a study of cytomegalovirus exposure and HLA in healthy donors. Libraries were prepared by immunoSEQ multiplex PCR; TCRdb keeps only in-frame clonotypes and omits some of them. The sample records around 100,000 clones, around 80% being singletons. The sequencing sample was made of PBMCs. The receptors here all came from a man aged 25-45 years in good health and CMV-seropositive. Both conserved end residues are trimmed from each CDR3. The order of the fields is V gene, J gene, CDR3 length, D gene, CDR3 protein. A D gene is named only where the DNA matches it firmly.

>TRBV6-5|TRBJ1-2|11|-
ASSYRGASGYT
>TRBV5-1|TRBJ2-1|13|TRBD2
ASSSLGRGGNEQF
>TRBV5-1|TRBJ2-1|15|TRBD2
ASSLDPSGGQNREQF
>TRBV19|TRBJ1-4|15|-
ASSSSHRQATNEKLF
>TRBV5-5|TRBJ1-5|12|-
ASSLGQLGQPQH
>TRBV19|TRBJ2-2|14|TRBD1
ASSTTGAANTGELF
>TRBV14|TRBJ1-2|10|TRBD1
ASSTGNYGYT
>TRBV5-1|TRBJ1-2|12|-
ASSFFRRGDGYT
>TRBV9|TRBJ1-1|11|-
ASSVLQTTEAF
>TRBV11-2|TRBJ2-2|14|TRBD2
ASSPGTSSDTGELF
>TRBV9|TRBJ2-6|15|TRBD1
ASSERTGAPGANVLT
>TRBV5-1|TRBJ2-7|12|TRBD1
ASSLDRGPYEQY
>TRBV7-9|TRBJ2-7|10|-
ASSLDRDEQY
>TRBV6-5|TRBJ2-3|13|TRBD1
ASVIQGPHGETQY
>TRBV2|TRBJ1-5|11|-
ASSLQGNQPQH